This T cell receptor beta chain derives from a study of shared clonotypes between healthy human individuals. CDR1 and CDR2 (germline): MGHDK, SYGVNS. The CDR3 is 15 residues long. Trimming shortened V by 1 base and J by 6 bases, and 14 bases separated the two germline ends. Data came from immunoSEQ multiplex PCR; TCRdb stores just in-frame clones and leaves some out. The sample lists under 1,100,000 clones; roughly 74% were seen once. Sequences were obtained from memory CD4+ T cells from PBMCs. Subset denoted: CD45RA-negative fraction. The receptor comes from a man younger than 35 in good health. Some clones in this sample may be carry-over from other donors' samples. V is TRBV25-1 and J is TRBJ2-3, with D possibly TRBD2 on 6 matching bases. The CDR3 bases are TGTGCCAGCAGTGAATTGGCGGGACTTAGCGATACGCAGTATTTT. Translated, it gives CASSELAGLSDTQYF.